Following are 22 T cell receptor beta chains from one sample sequenced in a study of T cell responses to AZD1222 COVID-19 vaccine. This table comes from immunoSEQ multiplex PCR, and its TCRdb copy is limited to in-frame clones, with some not included. The data show over 100,000 clones, about nine tenths seen once. This specimen was peripheral blood, taken on day 0 of AZD1222 vaccination. These receptors were collected from an adult in good health.

V and J are TRBV27 and TRBJ1-1; D remains ambiguous. The germline CDR1 and CDR2 sequences are MNHEY and SMNVEV (reference sequence). Trimming stripped 2 bases from V and 4 bases from J, with 8 bases between. This CDR3 spans 13 amino acids. The CDR3 loop reads CASSLNLGTEAFF. CDR3 DNA: TGTGCCAGCAGTTTAAACCTAGGCACTGAAGCTTTCTTT.

The chain has TRBV5-1 and TRBJ2-5, with D unclear. The length of the CDR3 is 16 residues. The ends were cut back, 0 bases at V and 0 bases at J, with 12 bases in the middle. Germline-derived CDR1 and CDR2 are SGHRS and YFSETQ. CDR3 in amino acids: CASSLVGSPNQETQYF. DNA for the CDR3: TGCGCCAGCAGCTTGGTTGGGTCTCCTAACCAAGAGACCCAGTACTTC.

CDR3 nucleotide sequence: TGCAGCTCAGAGGCGGGGATGGGGGGGACCCAGTACTTC. It specifies CSSEAGMGGTQYF. The chain links TRBV29-1 to TRBJ2-5, with a possible D match to TRBD2 (6 bases). Germline V gene lookup returns CDR1 SQVTM and CDR2 ANQGSEA. The CDR3 contains 13 residues. V was pared by 8 bases and J by 7 bases, with 20 bases between.

This CDR3 reads CASSTMPGQGYTGELFF. For the CDR3, the DNA is TGTGCCAGCTCAACAATGCCGGGACAGGGGTACACCGGGGAGCTGTTTTTT. The J gene is TRBJ2-2, the V gene TRBV18, with 10 bases aligning to TRBD1. This CDR3 contains 17 residues. The V gene end was trimmed by 5 bases and the J gene end by 3 bases; junction bases not matched to a gene: 9. Germline CDR1 and CDR2: KGHSH and LQKENI.

A note on this clone: The DNA is left out, because the CDR3 cannot be placed on it with certainty; the CDR3 is given as TCRdb lists it. The chain recombines TRBV21-1 with TRBJ1-6; no DNA check was done on the table's D call, TRBD1. TRBV21-1 is deemed a pseudogene. The CDR3 has 19 amino acids, counting both end residues. CDR3: CASSKDPVGRGSYNSPLHF.

This sequence joins TRBV27 and TRBJ2-6; 9 positions agree with TRBD1. The CDR3 is made up of 19 amino acids. From germline, CDR1 is MNHEY and CDR2 SMNVEV (reference sequence). V lost 6 bases, J lost 1 base, and 13 bases stayed unmatched. The DNA of the CDR3 is TGTGCCAGCAGCTTAAATGGGGACAGGGAAATATCTGGGGCCAACGTCCTGACTTTC. It specifies CASSLNGDREISGANVLTF.

This chain connects TRBV19 to TRBJ1-5; D unclear. The V end lost 0 bases, the J end lost 4 bases, and 16 bases lay between the germline ends. The CDR3 is 17 residues long. Germline V CDR1 and CDR2: LNHDA, SQIVND (reference sequence). Written as DNA, the CDR3 is TGTGCCAGTAGTATAGATGCGGTTGACGGAAGAAATCAGCCCCAGCATTTT. Residues: CASSIDAVDGRNQPQHF.

This chain joins TRBV7-8 and TRBJ1-6; 9 bases map to TRBD1. V shed 5 bases, J shed 1 base, and the junction held 3 bases outside the gene matches. The CDR3 runs to 16 residues. The germline CDR1 and CDR2 sequences are SGHVS and FQNEAQ. The CDR3 DNA sequence: TGTGCCAGCAGCCCACAGGGGGCGTCCTATAATTCACCCCTCCACTTT. It codes for CASSPQGASYNSPLHF.

V usage is TRBV7-2 and J usage is TRBJ1-2; D unclear. The germline gives CDR1 SGHTA, CDR2 FQGNSA. The CDR3 totals 16 residues. V gave up 3 bases and J gave up 2 bases, with 16 bases separating them. The CDR3 nucleotides read TGTGCCAGCAGCTTTCCCTCTTACCGGGCCAACTATGGCTACACCTTC. Amino acid sequence: CASSFPSYRANYGYTF.

V is TRBV5-8 and J is TRBJ2-7, with D hard to call. The germline V and J ends were trimmed by 0 bases and 0 bases, with 10 bases remaining between them. CDR3 length: 15 amino acids. The germline CDR1 and CDR2 sequences are SGHTS and YDEGEE. CDR3 residues: CASSLGPVSSYEQYF. CDR3 nucleotides: TGTGCCAGCAGCTTGGGGCCAGTTAGCTCCTACGAGCAGTACTTC.

The genes are TRBV5-4 and TRBJ1-2; the D is unclear. Germline V CDR1 and CDR2: SGHNT, YYREEE (reference sequence). This CDR3 region has 15 residues. V was shortened by 3 bases and J by 0 bases, with 12 bases between the two germline ends. As DNA, the CDR3 is TGTGCCAGCAGCTCCCCTGGCTGGGCTAACTATGGCTACACCTTC. This encodes CASSSPGWANYGYTF. The variable domain in full, completed from reference TRBV5-4 and TRBJ1-2, reads ETGVTQSPTHLIKTRGQQVTLRCSSQSGHNTVSWYQQALGQGPQFIFQYYREEENGRGNFPPRFSGLQFPNYSSELNVNALELDDSALYLCASSSPGWANYGYTFGSGTRLTVV.

With respect to this clone: This sequence may be a read error, since a much larger clone differs from it by one base. Within the sample, other DNA sequences also encode this same CDR3. The CDR3, as DNA: TGTGCCGGTTCCGGGACACCAACAGATACGCAGTATTTT. Protein product: CAGSGTPTDTQYF. The rearrangement joins TRBV2 to TRBJ2-3, with TRBD1 as a possible D gene (6 bases). Germline V lookup: CDR1 SNHLY, CDR2 FYNNEI. The V end lost 11 bases, the J end lost 3 bases, and 15 bases lay between the germline ends. CDR3 length: 13 amino acids.

V gene TRBV29-1 combines with J gene TRBJ2-3; D is uncertain. The ends were cut back, 3 bases at V and 4 bases at J, with 5 bases in the middle. Germline V gene sequence: CDR1 SQVTM, CDR2 ANQGSEA. The CDR3 runs 11 residues. CDR3 protein: CSVDRSDTQYF. CDR3 DNA sequence: TGCAGCGTTGATCGTTCAGATACGCAGTATTTT.

This clone was counted a few times. The V and J genes are TRBV7-3 and TRBJ2-1, with 11 bases fitting TRBD2. The CDR3 is 15 amino acids. Germline values: CDR1 SGHTA, CDR2 FQGTGA. Trimming at V came to 5 bases and at J to 7 bases, leaving 7 bases not matched to a gene. The CDR3 bases are TGTGCCAGCAGCCCTACCGGGACTAGCGGAAATGAGCAGTTCTTC. Its translation is CASSPTGTSGNEQFF. The variable domain in full, with the rest retrieved from reference TRBV7-3 and TRBJ2-1, is GAGVSQTPSNKVTEKGKYVELRCDPISGHTALYWYRQSLGQGPEFLIYFQGTGAADDSGLPNDRFFAVRPEGSVSTLKIQRTERGDSAVYLCASSPTGTSGNEQFFGPGTRLTVL.

The chain employs TRBV12-3 or TRBV12-4 and TRBJ2-7; unclear D gene. The ends were cut back, 5 bases at V and 3 bases at J, with 8 bases in the middle. There are 12 residues in the CDR3. The CDR3 DNA follows: TGTGCCAGCAGTCCTATGGACTACGAGCAGTACTTC. Protein sequence: CASSPMDYEQYF.

The chain combines TRBV5-1 with TRBJ2-2; D remains ambiguous. CDR3 length equals 12 residues. Trimming stripped 1 base from V and 2 bases from J, with 0 bases between. Looked up from germline, CDR1 is SGHRS and CDR2 is YFSETQ. CDR3 coding DNA: TGCGCCAGCAGCTTGAACACCGGGGAGCTGTTTTTT. Translation: CASSLNTGELFF.

V and J are TRBV6-2 or TRBV6-3 and TRBJ1-4; TRBD1 agrees at 9 bases. Trimming removed 4 bases from V and 8 bases from J; junction bases left unmatched: 5. The CDR3 has 14 residues. Germline V gene data show CDR1 as MNHEY and CDR2 as SVGEGT. In nucleotides, the CDR3 is TGTGCCAGCAGTTGGAGGACAGGGGACGAAAAACTGTTTTTT. This encodes CASSWRTGDEKLFF.

The gene calls are TRBV18 and TRBJ2-7; D ambiguous. Trimming stripped 2 bases from V and 4 bases from J, with 15 bases between. Germline V gives CDR1 KGHSH, CDR2 LQKENI. The CDR3 spans 15 residues. The CDR3 region has the DNA TGTGCCAGCTCACCATCAGACCCTCTAGGGTACGAGCAGTACTTC. Amino acids: CASSPSDPLGYEQYF. Combining the CDR3 with reference TRBV18 and TRBJ2-7 gives the whole variable domain NAGVMQNPRHLVRRRGQEARLRCSPMKGHSHVYWYRQLPEEGLKFMVYLQKENIIDESGMPKERFSAEFPKEGPSILRIQQVVRGDSAAYFCASSPSDPLGYEQYFGPGTRLTVT.

The rearrangement uses TRBV10-3 and TRBJ1-2; D is undetermined. V dropped 2 bases and J dropped 2 bases, with 12 bases sitting between them. This CDR3 has 15 residues. Germline V gene data show CDR1 as ENHRY and CDR2 as SYGVKD. CDR3 loop: CAISETGVFNYGYTF. Written as DNA, the CDR3 is TGTGCCATCAGTGAGACGGGTGTATTCAACTATGGCTACACCTTC.

This clone is a singleton in its sample. V gene TRBV7-9 combines with J gene TRBJ2-7; 10 nucleotides match TRBD1. CDR1 and CDR2 (germline): SEHNR, FQNEAQ (reference sequence). This CDR3 spans 15 amino acids. J lost 12 bases, V lost 5 bases, and 16 bases had no gene match. The CDR3 spells CASSDSGDRGNFRYF. CDR3 sequence (DNA): TGTGCCAGCAGCGACTCGGGGGACAGGGGCAATTTTCGGTACTTC.

The DNA for the CDR3 is TGTGCCAGCAGCCAGACAGGGGGCTCCTACGAGCAGTACTTC. Its protein product is CASSQTGGSYEQYF. The chain combines TRBV9 with TRBJ2-7, with 9 bases aligning to TRBD1. V lost 4 bases and J lost 0; bases outside the gene matches: 2. The germline gives CDR1 SGDLS, CDR2 YYNGEE. The CDR3 is 14 amino acids.

The sample holds one count of this clone. V usage is TRBV4-3 and J usage is TRBJ2-6; D not certain. The germline V gene encodes CDR1 LGHNA and CDR2 YSLEER. CDR3 length: 15 residues. Trimming left V 4 bases short and J 3 bases short, with 10 bases between. The CDR3, as DNA: TGCGCCAGCAGCCCCCATTACGGTGGGGCCAACGTCCTGACTTTC. Protein: CASSPHYGGANVLTF.